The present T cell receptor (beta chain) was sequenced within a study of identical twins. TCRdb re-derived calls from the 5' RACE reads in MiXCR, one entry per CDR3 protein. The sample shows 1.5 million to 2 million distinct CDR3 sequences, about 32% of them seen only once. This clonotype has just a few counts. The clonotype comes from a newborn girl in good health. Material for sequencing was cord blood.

CDR3 region: CASSLGGTGEHEQYF. CDR3 coding DNA: TGTGCCAGCAGCTTAGGTGGGACAGGGGAGCACGAGCAGTACTTC. V is TRBV7-9 and J is TRBJ2-7; 10 nucleotides align to TRBD1. V trimming: 1 base; J trimming: 5 bases; junction bases outside the gene matches: 5. There are 15 residues in the CDR3. The germline gives CDR1 SEHNR, CDR2 FQNEAQ (reference sequence).